The 7 T cell receptor beta chains in this list originate from one sample, sequenced in a study of blood T cells in healthy people across ages. Next came a second PCR, run for roughly 6 to 11 cycles, which used a sample-barcoded 5' primer along with a J-beta primer mix. TCRdb analysed the 5' RACE reads with MiXCR anew, one entry per CDR3 protein. The sample consists of 500,000 to 650,000 distinct CDR3 sequences, roughly a quarter of them appearing once. This sample was also put to use in a study of T cells of mothers and their children.

The sequencing input was blood. The receptors originated from a boy younger than 10 in good health.

In this sample, this clonotype turned up a few times. The rearrangement joins TRBV27 to TRBJ2-4, with TRBD2 identical over 7 bases. Germline values: CDR1 MNHEY, CDR2 SMNVEV (reference sequence). CDR3 size: 16 residues. V shed 1 base, J shed 0 bases, and the junction held 3 bases outside the gene matches. As DNA, the CDR3 is TGTGCCAGCAGTTTATTCGGCGGGGGAGCCAAAAACATTCAGTACTTC. This gives the protein CASSLFGGGAKNIQYF.

This clonotype turned up a few times. J is TRBJ2-7 and V is TRBV7-2, with 11 bases that match TRBD1. The V gene's germline CDR1 is SGHTA and CDR2 FQGNSA. Trimming removed 3 bases from V and 8 bases from J; junction bases left unmatched: 3. This CDR3 is 13 amino acids long. The CDR3, as DNA: TGTGCCAGCAGCTTCAGGACAGGGGGCCAGCAGTACTTC. Amino acid sequence: CASSFRTGGQQYF. The complete variable domain, with remaining parts taken from reference TRBV7-2 and TRBJ2-7, reads GAGVSQSPSNKVTEKGKDVELRCDPISGHTALYWYRQSLGQGLEFLIYFQGNSAPDKSGLPSDRFSAERTGGSVSTLTIQRTQQEDSAVYLCASSFRTGGQQYFGPGTRLTVT.

The count of this clonotype is one. The rearrangement links TRBV12-3 or TRBV12-4 to TRBJ2-3; D is perhaps TRBD1 (5 bases). V lost 3 bases to trimming and J lost 3 bases, with 10 bases between them. The CDR3 spans 14 residues. CDR3 sequence (DNA): TGTGCCAGCAGTTTTGGAGACAGAACAGATACGCAGTATTTT. Its translation: CASSFGDRTDTQYF.

This clonotype has just a few counts. This chain joins TRBV15 and TRBJ2-1, with 9 bases lining up with TRBD2. This CDR3 contains 16 residues. V lost 4 bases and J lost 0; bases outside the gene matches: 4. From germline, CDR1 is LNHNV and CDR2 YYDKDF (reference sequence). The CDR3 region has the DNA TGTGCCACCAGCACCTTAGCGGGAGTCTCCTACAATGAGCAGTTCTTC. Translated, it gives CATSTLAGVSYNEQFF.

This clonotype was seen only a few times. The chain couples TRBV2 to TRBJ2-3, with D unresolved. The ends were cut back, 8 bases at V and 5 bases at J, with 8 bases in the middle. The germline gives CDR1 SNHLY, CDR2 FYNNEI. CDR3 length equals 11 residues. The CDR3 protein is CASGSQDTQYF. The CDR3 nucleotides are TGTGCCAGCGGTTCCCAAGATACGCAGTATTTT.

The J gene is TRBJ2-5, the V gene TRBV7-9; D is uncertain. Germline lookup yields CDR1 SEHNR and CDR2 FQNEAQ (reference sequence). The CDR3 has 16 residues. V was clipped by 8 bases and J by 5 bases, with 24 bases between them. The CDR3 region is CASSNPYYAQSETQYF. The CDR3 nucleotides read TGTGCCAGCTCCAATCCTTACTACGCCCAGTCGGAGACCCAGTACTTC.

The chain joins TRBV27 to TRBJ2-3; tentative D call: TRBD2 (5 bases). V shed 4 bases and J shed 1 base, with 9 bases lying between them. Germline loops: CDR1 MNHEY, CDR2 SMNVEV (reference sequence). The CDR3 length is 14 residues. Here the CDR3 reads CASSSVRGTDTQYF. CDR3 nucleotide sequence: TGTGCCAGCAGTTCCGTGAGGGGCACAGATACGCAGTATTTT.